Each of the 25 T cell receptor beta chains below was sequenced from the same sample in a study of regulatory T cells in long-lasting Graves disease. In building TCR beta libraries, iRepertoire HTBI primers were used together with Arm-PCR of CDR3 regions. TCRdb re-analysed the multiplex PCR reads in MiXCR, keeping a single row per CDR3 protein. The profile shows fewer than 550,000 distinct CDR3 sequences, 20% to 25% of them singletons. Time point here: persistent/refractory GD, antithyroid drugs over 5 years with positive TRAb. Generation of the TCR library employed RNA extracted from PBMCs. Specimen: peripheral blood mononuclear cells (PBMCs), collected when the disease was refractory, from a patient treated with antithyroid drugs. These receptors originate from a female donor with Graves disease.

This clonotype has ten or more counts. The genes are TRBV7-9 and TRBJ1-2, with no clear D. The germline gives CDR1 SEHNR, CDR2 FQNEAQ (reference sequence). Trimming shortened V by 4 bases and J by 4 bases, and 7 bases separated the two germline ends. CDR3 length: 12 amino acids. CDR3 protein: CASSYGPYGYTF. The CDR3 nucleotides are TGTGCCAGCAGCTACGGACCCTATGGCTACACCTTC.

The chain carries TRBV7-8 and TRBJ1-2; tentatively, D is TRBD1 (5 bases). The CDR3 covers 19 residues. CDR1 SGHVS and CDR2 FQNEAQ come from the germline V gene. Trimming stripped 4 bases from V and 3 bases from J, with 27 bases between. CDR3 region: CASSSGKRDRDAGYYGYTF. The DNA for the CDR3 is TGTGCCAGCAGCTCAGGGAAGAGAGACCGGGACGCGGGATACTATGGCTACACCTTC.

V and J are TRBV3-1 and TRBJ1-1; D not certain. Germline V gene data show CDR1 as LGHDT and CDR2 as YNNKEL (reference sequence). CDR3 length: 12 amino acids. The germline V and J ends were trimmed by 4 bases and 11 bases, with 14 bases remaining between them. This chain's CDR3 is CASSPERGAAFF. CDR3 DNA: TGTGCCAGCAGCCCGGAACGGGGTGCGGCTTTCTTT.

In this sample, this clonotype turned up a few times. This sequence joins TRBV24-1 and TRBJ2-7; unclear D gene. V lost 3 bases and J 1 base, leaving 12 bases between the germline ends. The germline CDR1 and CDR2 sequences are KGHDR and SFDVKD. This CDR3 has 15 residues. CDR3 nucleotides: TGTGCCACCAGTGATCCTACGGTCAATTCCTACGAGCAGTACTTC. Translating it yields CATSDPTVNSYEQYF.

This clonotype was observed a handful of times. This chain connects TRBV10-3 to TRBJ1-1; tentatively, D is TRBD1 (6 bases). The CDR3 spans 14 residues. Germline V lookup: CDR1 ENHRY, CDR2 SYGVKD. The ends were cut back, 10 bases at V and 4 bases at J, with 19 bases in the middle. In nucleotides, the CDR3 is TGTGCCAATCGGGCTGAGGGGGAAGGCACTGAAGCTTTCTTT. Its translation: CANRAEGEGTEAFF.

This clonotype has ten or more counts. This rearrangement joins TRBV5-6 to TRBJ1-2, with 7 bases lining up with TRBD1. The germline V gene encodes CDR1 SGHDT and CDR2 YYEEEE. With V trimmed by 0 bases and J by 8 bases, 7 bases remained unmatched. The CDR3 is 14 amino acids. The CDR3 loop reads CASSLGPTGLGYTF. The DNA of the CDR3 is TGTGCCAGCAGCTTGGGCCCGACAGGGTTGGGCTACACCTTC.

This clonotype was counted ten times or more. The rearrangement uses TRBV28 and TRBJ1-5; possibly TRBD1 for D (5 bases). The length of the CDR3 is 14 residues. Germline assignment: CDR1 MDHEN and CDR2 SYDVKM. V shed 5 bases and J shed 5 bases, with 13 bases lying between them. Here the CDR3 reads CASSPYRGDQPQHF. For the CDR3, the DNA is TGTGCCAGCAGTCCCTACCGGGGGGATCAGCCCCAGCATTTT.

As for this clonotype: A far larger clone lies a single base away; this is likely a read error. No conserved phenylalanine or tryptophan ends this CDR3, so it is likely a read error. V usage is TRBV7-9 and J usage is TRBJ1-6, with D possibly matching TRBD1 (5 bases). Trimming pared 1 base from V and 8 bases from J, leaving 9 bases between. This CDR3 is built from 14 residues. CDR1 and CDR2 from the germline V gene are SEHNR and FQNEAQ (reference sequence). CDR3 loop: CASSLVGDYSPLHL. CDR3 bases: TGTGCCAGCAGCTTAGTAGGGGATTATTCACCCCTCCACCTT.

This clonotype was picked up a small number of times. One junction end disagrees with the germline gene, perhaps due to a read error. This chain connects TRBV3-1 to TRBJ1-2; D ambiguous. The CDR3 contains 14 residues. Germline V CDR1 and CDR2: LGHDT, YNNKEL (reference sequence). CDR3 bases: TGCGCCAGCAGCCAAGGTGTACAGAACTATGGCTACACCTTC. Protein: CASSQGVQNYGYTF.

This clonotype came up a few times. V and J are TRBV19 and TRBJ1-2; D may be TRBD1 (5 bases). This CDR3 is 15 amino acids long. Trimming stripped 7 bases from V and 3 bases from J, with 18 bases between. From germline, CDR1 is LNHDA and CDR2 SQIVND (reference sequence). The CDR3 spells CASKAEWDQDYGYTF. As DNA, the CDR3 is TGTGCCAGTAAGGCGGAGTGGGACCAGGACTATGGCTACACCTTC.

This clonotype was detected a few times. J is TRBJ2-5 and V is TRBV7-6; D may be TRBD2 (6 bases). V was pared by 4 bases and J by 2 bases, with 14 bases between. CDR1 and CDR2 (germline): SGHVS, FNYEAQ. This CDR3 has 15 amino acids. CDR3: CASSSISGRQETQYF. In nucleotides, the CDR3 is TGTGCCAGCAGCTCCATATCCGGGAGACAAGAGACCCAGTACTTC. The full variable domain, its missing parts supplied by reference TRBV7-6 and TRBJ2-5, is GAGVSQSPRYKVTKRGQDVALRCDPISGHVSLYWYRQALGQGPEFLTYFNYEAQQDKSGLPNDRFSAERPEGSISTLTIQRTEQRDSAMYRCASSSISGRQETQYFGPGTRLLVL.

This clonotype appeared a few times. The V and J genes are TRBV19 and TRBJ2-5; D might be TRBD2 (6 bases). The CDR3 totals 15 residues. Trimming stripped 4 bases from V and 1 base from J, with 13 bases between. Germline lookup yields CDR1 LNHDA and CDR2 SQIVND (reference sequence). The CDR3 region is CASSSKRDFQETQYF. The CDR3 nucleotides are TGTGCCAGTAGTAGTAAAAGGGACTTCCAAGAGACCCAGTACTTC.

The gene calls are TRBV10-3 and TRBJ2-2; D is undetermined. V was trimmed by 4 bases and J by 2 bases, leaving 11 bases between them. In germline, CDR1 is ENHRY, CDR2 SYGVKD. The CDR3 covers 15 residues. The CDR3 nucleotides read TGTGCCATCAGTGGTTACGAGTCAAACACCGGGGAGCTGTTTTTT. It translates to CAISGYESNTGELFF.

This clonotype was seen many times. The chain recombines TRBV28 with TRBJ2-7; either TRBD1 or TRBD2 may fit D (5 bases each). Looked up from germline, CDR1 is MDHEN and CDR2 is SYDVKM. The CDR3 totals 12 residues. With 5 bases removed from V and 4 bases from J, the gap between germline ends came to 9 bases. The CDR3 DNA is TGTGCCAGCAGTGTCAGGGAGTACGAGCAGTACTTC. Translating it yields CASSVREYEQYF.

This clonotype was found many times. The chain employs TRBV6-2 or TRBV6-3 and TRBJ1-2, with D unclear. CDR1 and CDR2 from the germline V gene are MNHEY and SVGEGT. Deletions cut 2 bases from V and 8 bases from J, with 12 bases between. CDR3 length: 13 amino acids. The CDR3 DNA sequence: TGTGCCAGCAGTTACCAAGTCACGGGGGGCTACACCTTC. Its translation: CASSYQVTGGYTF.

The chain carries TRBV4-1 and TRBJ2-7; perhaps D is TRBD1 or TRBD2 (5 bases each). The CDR3 covers 15 residues. The V end was cut by 4 bases, the J end by 2 bases, with 15 bases between. CDR1 is MGHRA, CDR2 YSYEKL, per germline. In DNA form, the CDR3 reads TGCGCCAGCAGCCGTCGGTTAGGGGAGACCTACGAGCAGTACTTC. Its translation: CASSRRLGETYEQYF.

V and J are TRBV15 and TRBJ2-4; 11 bases align to TRBD2. The CDR3 spans 18 residues. Germline loops: CDR1 LNHNV, CDR2 YYDKDF (reference sequence). The V and J ends lost 4 bases and 6 bases, in that order; junction bases with no gene match: 14. The CDR3, as DNA: TGTGCCACCAGCAAGGAGGGACTAGCGGCGCCTAGGGGAAACATTCAGTACTTC. This translates into CATSKEGLAAPRGNIQYF.

J is TRBJ2-6 and V is TRBV12-3 or TRBV12-4, with D unresolved. This CDR3 contains 15 residues. The ends were cut back, 1 base at V and 2 bases at J, with 6 bases in the middle. CDR3 DNA sequence: TGTGCCAGCAGTTTAGAGGCGGCTGGGGCCAACGTCCTGACTTTC. This translates into CASSLEAAGANVLTF.

The rearrangement uses TRBV29-1 and TRBJ1-1; no reliable D call. V dropped 1 base and J dropped 8 bases, with 8 bases sitting between them. The CDR3 runs 11 residues. From germline, CDR1 is SQVTM and CDR2 ANQGSEA. As DNA, the CDR3 is TGCAGCGTTGAAGGTGGCGGGGAAGCTTTCTTT. Amino acid sequence: CSVEGGGEAFF.

This chain joins TRBV27 and TRBJ1-5; no definite D call. The CDR3 has 13 residues. Germline V gene lookup returns CDR1 MNHEY and CDR2 SMNVEV (reference sequence). Trimming took 5 bases from V and 12 from J, leaving 17 bases between them. CDR3: CASSPLQGSVQHF. The CDR3 bases are TGTGCCAGCAGTCCTTTGCAAGGAAGTGTCCAGCATTTT.

CDR3 in amino acids: CAISERGGRDSALLTEAFF. DNA for the CDR3: TGTGCCATCAGTGAGAGGGGGGGCCGGGACAGCGCGTTACTCACTGAAGCTTTCTTT. V usage is TRBV10-3 and J usage is TRBJ1-1; the match to TRBD1 covers 7 bases. The trim removed 2 bases at V and 4 bases at J, leaving 19 bases unmatched. The CDR3 has 19 residues. Germline CDR1 is ENHRY and CDR2 is SYGVKD.

This clonotype was detected ten times or more. The chain couples TRBV3-1 to TRBJ2-5, with a weak D call TRBD2 (6 bases). The CDR3 covers 15 residues. CDR1 and CDR2 (germline): LGHDT, YNNKEL (reference sequence). Trimming removed 1 base at V and 5 bases at J, with 14 bases between. This CDR3 reads CASSQGFSRGETQYF. The CDR3 coding sequence is TGTGCCAGCAGCCAAGGCTTTTCCCGGGGGGAGACCCAGTACTTC.

The gene calls are TRBV2 and TRBJ2-7, with TRBD2 as a possible D gene (6 bases). This CDR3 region has 18 residues. In germline, CDR1 is SNHLY, CDR2 FYNNEI. With 0 bases removed from V and 5 bases from J, the gap between germline ends came to 23 bases. CDR3 bases: TGTGCCAGCAGTGAAGCGGGGACCGACGACACGGGGGTCGACGAGCAGTACTTC. Protein sequence: CASSEAGTDDTGVDEQYF. Complete variable domain (other parts from reference TRBV2 and TRBJ2-7): EPEVTQTPSHQVTQMGQEVILRCVPISNHLYFYWYRQILGQKVEFLVSFYNNEISEKSEIFDDQFSVERPDGSNFTLKIRSTKLEDSAMYFCASSEAGTDDTGVDEQYFGPGTRLTVT.

The chain uses TRBV4-1 and TRBJ1-2, with unresolved D. V lost 1 base to trimming and J lost 5 bases, with 11 bases between them. The CDR3 contains 14 residues. The germline V gene encodes CDR1 MGHRA and CDR2 YSYEKL. The CDR3 is CASSQGLSGYGYTF. CDR3 DNA: TGCGCCAGCAGCCAAGGCTTATCCGGTTATGGCTACACCTTC.

At least ten counts were recorded for this clonotype. The chain joins TRBV19 to TRBJ2-2; D is ambiguous. Germline-derived CDR1 and CDR2 are LNHDA and SQIVND (reference sequence). CDR3 length: 12 residues. Trimming pared 3 bases from V and 1 base from J, leaving 0 bases between. In nucleotides, the CDR3 is TGTGCCAGTAGTATGAACACCGGGGAGCTGTTTTTT. It specifies CASSMNTGELFF.